This TCR beta chain came from a study of blood T cell repertoires in COVID-19. CDR3 length: 15 residues. Germline V gene data show CDR1 as SNHLY and CDR2 as FYNNEI. The V gene end was trimmed by 3 bases and the J gene end by 3 bases; junction bases not matched to a gene: 5. TCRdb's table, derived via immunoSEQ multiplex PCR, lists solely in-frame clones and lacks some. The table lists hundreds of thousands of clones, 89% of them singletons. The chain combines TRBV2 with TRBJ1-3, with 7 bases lining up with TRBD1. Sequenced: peripheral blood. The TCR was taken from a man between 35 and 55 years old with acute or convalescent COVID-19. CDR3 protein: CASSDPGQLGNTIYF. In nucleotides, the CDR3 is TGTGCCAGCAGTGACCCGGGACAGCTTGGAAACACCATATATTTT.